This T cell receptor beta chain was obtained from a study of T-cell memory formation after mild COVID-19. TCR alpha and TCR beta cDNA libraries carrying sample barcodes and UMIs came from 5'RACE with constant-segment primers. TCRdb reanalysed the 5' RACE reads using MiXCR and keeps one entry per CDR3 protein. The profile covers roughly 450,000 distinct CDR3 sequences, with around a sixth appearing a single time and roughly 12% taken by the ten largest. There are 16 residues in the CDR3. Germline V gives CDR1 LGHNA, CDR2 YSLEER. V lost 0 bases to trimming and J lost 2 bases, with 13 bases between them. This clonotype was counted between two and nine times. No antigen is known for it. Study results and caveats: Contracting clones, day 15 to 85, had balanced CD4/CD8, and later expanders favored CD4+. In pre-infection memory, a portion of responding clones appeared, which suggested that cross-reactive memory joined. Among contracting clones, CD4+ were mainly CM/EM and CD8+ enriched in EMRA.

Specimen: PBMCs or a T cell subset sorted from them (not recorded which). This TCR was recovered from an adult woman who had mild COVID-19 (a few samples of this study predate the infection). Cell type and time point are not known. The rearrangement uses TRBV4-3 and TRBJ1-1, with a tentative D call TRBD1 (6 bases). The CDR3 sequence: CASSQDRGGTNTEAFF. CDR3 DNA sequence: TGCGCCAGCAGCCAAGACCGGGGAGGGACAAACACTGAAGCTTTCTTT.